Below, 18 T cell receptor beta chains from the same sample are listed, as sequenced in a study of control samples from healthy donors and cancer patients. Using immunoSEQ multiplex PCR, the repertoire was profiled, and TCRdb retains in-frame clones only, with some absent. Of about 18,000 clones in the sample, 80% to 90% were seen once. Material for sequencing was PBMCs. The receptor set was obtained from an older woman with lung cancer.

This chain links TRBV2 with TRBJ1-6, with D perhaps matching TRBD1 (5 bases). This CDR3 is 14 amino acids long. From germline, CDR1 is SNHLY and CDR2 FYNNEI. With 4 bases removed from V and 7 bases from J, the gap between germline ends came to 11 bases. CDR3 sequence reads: CASSVGLSNSPLHF. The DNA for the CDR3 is TGTGCCAGCAGTGTGGGGCTCTCGAATTCACCCCTCCACTTT.

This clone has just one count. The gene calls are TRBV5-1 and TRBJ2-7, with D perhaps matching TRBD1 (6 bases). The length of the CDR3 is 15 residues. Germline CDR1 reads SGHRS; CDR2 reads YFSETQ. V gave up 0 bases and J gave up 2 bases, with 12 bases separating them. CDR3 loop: CASSLAGRGPYEQYF. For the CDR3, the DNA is TGCGCCAGCAGCTTGGCCGGCAGGGGCCCCTACGAGCAGTACTTC.

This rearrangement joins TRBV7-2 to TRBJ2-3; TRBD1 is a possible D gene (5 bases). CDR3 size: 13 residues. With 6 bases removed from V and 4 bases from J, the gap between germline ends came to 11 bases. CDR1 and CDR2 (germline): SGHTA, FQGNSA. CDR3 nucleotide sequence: TGTGCCAGCAGTCAGGGAAGGGCAGATACGCAGTATTTT. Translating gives CASSQGRADTQYF.

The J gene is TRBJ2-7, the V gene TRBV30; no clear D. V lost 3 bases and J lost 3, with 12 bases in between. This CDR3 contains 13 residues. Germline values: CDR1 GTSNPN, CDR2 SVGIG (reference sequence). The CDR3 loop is CAWREVLHYEQYF. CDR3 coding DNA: TGTGCCTGGAGAGAGGTTCTTCACTACGAGCAGTACTTC. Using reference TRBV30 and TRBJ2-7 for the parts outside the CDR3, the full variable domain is SQTIHQWPATLVQPVGSPLSLECTVEGTSNPNLYWYRQAAGRGLQLLFYSVGIGQISSEVPQNLSASRPQDRQFILSSKKLLLSDSGFYLCAWREVLHYEQYFGPGTRLTVT.

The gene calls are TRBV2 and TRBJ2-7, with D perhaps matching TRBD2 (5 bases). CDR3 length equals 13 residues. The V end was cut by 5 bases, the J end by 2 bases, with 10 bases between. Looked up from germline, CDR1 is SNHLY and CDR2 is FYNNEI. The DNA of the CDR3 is TGTGCCAGCAGTAGAGACGGGGCCTACGAGCAGTACTTC. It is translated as CASSRDGAYEQYF.

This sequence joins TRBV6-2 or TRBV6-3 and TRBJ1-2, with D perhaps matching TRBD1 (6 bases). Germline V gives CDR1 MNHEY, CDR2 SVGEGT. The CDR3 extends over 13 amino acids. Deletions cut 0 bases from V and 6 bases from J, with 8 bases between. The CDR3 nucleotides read TGTGCCAGCAGTTACTCAGGGGGGCATGGCTACACCTTC. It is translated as CASSYSGGHGYTF.

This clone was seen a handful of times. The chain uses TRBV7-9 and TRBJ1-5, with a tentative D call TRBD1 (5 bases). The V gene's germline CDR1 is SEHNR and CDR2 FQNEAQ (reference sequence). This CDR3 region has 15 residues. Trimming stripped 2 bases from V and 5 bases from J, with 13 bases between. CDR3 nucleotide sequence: TGTGCCAGCAGCTTAACTCAAGGAGGGGATCAGCCCCAGCATTTT. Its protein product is CASSLTQGGDQPQHF.

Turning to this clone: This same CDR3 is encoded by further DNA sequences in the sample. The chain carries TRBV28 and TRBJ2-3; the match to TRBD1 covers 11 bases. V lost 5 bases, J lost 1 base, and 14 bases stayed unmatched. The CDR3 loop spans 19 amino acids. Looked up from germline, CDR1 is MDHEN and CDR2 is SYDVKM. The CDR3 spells CASSEFQWRGQGGTDTQYF. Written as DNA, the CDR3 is TGTGCCAGCAGTGAATTCCAATGGCGGGGACAGGGGGGCACAGATACGCAGTATTTT.

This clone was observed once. In DNA, the CDR3 is TGCGCCAGCAGCTTGTCTAATGGGCAGGGGAATGAAAAACTGTTTTTT. It codes for CASSLSNGQGNEKLFF. The chain recombines TRBV5-1 with TRBJ1-4; D is possibly TRBD1 (6 bases). Trimming pared 1 base from V and 5 bases from J, leaving 15 bases between. Germline V lookup: CDR1 SGHRS, CDR2 YFSETQ. The CDR3 runs 16 residues.

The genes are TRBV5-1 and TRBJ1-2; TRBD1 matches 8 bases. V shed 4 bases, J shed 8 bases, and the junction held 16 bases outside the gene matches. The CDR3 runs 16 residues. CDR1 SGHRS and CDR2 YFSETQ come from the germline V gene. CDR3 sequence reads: CASSLVGTGKERGYTF. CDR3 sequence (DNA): TGCGCCAGCAGCCTAGTAGGGACAGGAAAGGAGAGAGGCTACACCTTC.

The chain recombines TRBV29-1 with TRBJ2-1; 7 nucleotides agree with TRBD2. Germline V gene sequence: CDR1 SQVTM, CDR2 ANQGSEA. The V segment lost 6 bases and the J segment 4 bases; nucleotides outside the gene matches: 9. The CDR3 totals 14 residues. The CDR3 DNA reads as TGCAGCGTATTAGGGCTAGCGGAATACAATGAGCAGTTCTTC. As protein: CSVLGLAEYNEQFF.

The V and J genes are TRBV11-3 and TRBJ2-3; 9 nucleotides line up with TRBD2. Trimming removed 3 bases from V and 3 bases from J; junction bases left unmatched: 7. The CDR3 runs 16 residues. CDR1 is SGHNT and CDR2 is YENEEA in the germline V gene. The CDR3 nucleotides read TGTGCCAGCAGCTTTAGCGGGAGCACGGGGACAGATACGCAGTATTTT. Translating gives CASSFSGSTGTDTQYF.

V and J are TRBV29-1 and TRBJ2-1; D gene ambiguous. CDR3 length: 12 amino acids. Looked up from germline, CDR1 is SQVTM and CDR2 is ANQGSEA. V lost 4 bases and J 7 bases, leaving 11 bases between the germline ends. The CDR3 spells CSVVLVGNEQFF. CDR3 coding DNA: TGCAGCGTTGTGTTGGTCGGGAATGAGCAGTTCTTC.

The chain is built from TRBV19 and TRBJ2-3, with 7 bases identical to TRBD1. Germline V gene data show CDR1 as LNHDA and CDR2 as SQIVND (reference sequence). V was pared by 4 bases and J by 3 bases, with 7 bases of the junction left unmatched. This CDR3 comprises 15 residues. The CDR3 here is CASSTQGFGTDTQYF. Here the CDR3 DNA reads TGTGCCAGTAGTACACAGGGGTTTGGGACAGATACGCAGTATTTT.

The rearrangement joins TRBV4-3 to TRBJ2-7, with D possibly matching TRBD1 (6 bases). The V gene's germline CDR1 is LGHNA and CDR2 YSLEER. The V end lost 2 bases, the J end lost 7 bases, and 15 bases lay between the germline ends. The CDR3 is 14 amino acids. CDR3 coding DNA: TGCGCCAGCAGCCAAAGGCAGGGGACCAGGGAGCAGTACTTC. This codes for CASSQRQGTREQYF.

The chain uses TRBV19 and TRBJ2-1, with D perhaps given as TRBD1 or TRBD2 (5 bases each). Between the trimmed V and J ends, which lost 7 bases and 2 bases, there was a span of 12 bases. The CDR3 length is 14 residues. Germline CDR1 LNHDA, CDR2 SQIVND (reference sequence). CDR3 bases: TGTGCCAGTAATCTGGGGGTGCCCTACAATGAGCAGTTCTTC. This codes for CASNLGVPYNEQFF.

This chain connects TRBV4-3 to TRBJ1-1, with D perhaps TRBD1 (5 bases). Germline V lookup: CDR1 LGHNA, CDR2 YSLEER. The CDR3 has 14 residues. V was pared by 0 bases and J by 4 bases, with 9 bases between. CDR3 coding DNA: TGCGCCAGCAGCCAAGATTGGGGGGGCACTGAAGCTTTCTTT. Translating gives CASSQDWGGTEAFF.

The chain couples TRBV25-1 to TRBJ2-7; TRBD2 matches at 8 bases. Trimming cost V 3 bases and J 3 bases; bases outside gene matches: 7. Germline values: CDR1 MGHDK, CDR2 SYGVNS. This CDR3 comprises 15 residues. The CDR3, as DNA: TGTGCCAGCAGTGAGTCCCTGACTAGCGACTACGAGCAGTACTTC. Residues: CASSESLTSDYEQYF.